These 3 T cell receptor beta chains were all obtained from the same sample, sequenced in a study of regulatory T cells in long-lasting Graves disease (dated by TCRdb to the early 2020s). Library preparation was by multiplex PCR. The sequencer was an Illumina HiSeq 4000. CDR3 regions were amplified by Arm-PCR with iRepertoire HTBI primers to construct TCR beta libraries. The raw public data were reprocessed by TCRdb itself: fastp quality trimming at Q25, MiXCR clonotype calling, in-frame beta chains only. Each CDR3 protein appears once, grouped with its most common genes and DNA. Across this sample there are over 450,000 distinct CDR3 sequences, with 20% to 25% seen only once. About 6.6% of the sample goes to the ten largest clones. Read against the paper, the sample's time point label means: persistent/refractory GD, antithyroid drugs over 5 years with positive TRAb. RNA was extracted from PBMCs in TRIzol for both TCR sequencing and RNA sequencing.

Source: peripheral blood mononuclear cells (PBMCs), taken when the disease was refractory, from a patient treated with antithyroid drugs. The source of these receptors is a female donor with Graves disease.

In this sample, this clonotype turned up a few times. The V call is TRBV6-1, the J call TRBJ2-2; no definite D call. Trimming took 5 bases from V and 7 from J, leaving 8 bases between them. The CDR3 is made up of 12 amino acids. Germline-derived CDR1 and CDR2 are MNHNS and SASEGT. In nucleotides, the CDR3 is TGTGCCAGCAGTATAGGGCACGGGGAGCTGTTTTTT. It encodes CASSIGHGELFF.

At least ten counts were recorded for this clonotype. The CDR3 loop reads CASSVGQGAGETQYF. The CDR3, as DNA: TGTGCCAGCAGCGTAGGACAGGGGGCTGGGGAGACCCAGTACTTC. The chain combines TRBV9 with TRBJ2-5; TRBD1 agrees at 10 bases. Germline loops: CDR1 SGDLS, CDR2 YYNGEE. The V gene end was trimmed by 0 bases and the J gene end by 5 bases; junction bases not matched to a gene: 4. The CDR3 covers 15 residues.

This clonotype was observed at least ten times. J is TRBJ1-5 and V is TRBV5-5; 7 bases line up with TRBD1. This CDR3 is built from 12 residues. V was pared by 3 bases and J by 7 bases, with 1 base of the junction left unmatched. Germline V CDR1 and CDR2: SGHKS, YYEKEE (reference sequence). The CDR3 DNA follows: TGTGCCAGCAGCTCCAGGGGGCAGCCCCAGCATTTT. This gives the protein CASSSRGQPQHF.